This T cell receptor (beta chain) was identified in a study of blood T cell repertoires in COVID-19. In the original analysis: For nucleated cells, counts were estimated from reference gene primer amplification. Generated by immunoSEQ multiplex PCR, the TCRdb table keeps only in-frame clones and is missing some. V and J calls and clone size come straight from that table; D and trimming were deduced from the DNA. In the table there are around 43,000 clones, about four fifths of which are singletons. Germline V CDR1 and CDR2: SGHRS, YFSETQ. There are 14 residues in the CDR3. V was pared by 4 bases and J by 4 bases, with 7 bases of the junction left unmatched.

The sequencing sample was made of peripheral blood. The sequence was collected from a human donor in a cohort sampled during active COVID-19. The J gene is TRBJ2-7, the V gene TRBV5-1, with 8 bases aligning to TRBD1. This chain's CDR3 is CASSPTTGVYEQYF. The CDR3 DNA reads TGCGCCAGCAGCCCCACGACAGGGGTATACGAGCAGTACTTC.